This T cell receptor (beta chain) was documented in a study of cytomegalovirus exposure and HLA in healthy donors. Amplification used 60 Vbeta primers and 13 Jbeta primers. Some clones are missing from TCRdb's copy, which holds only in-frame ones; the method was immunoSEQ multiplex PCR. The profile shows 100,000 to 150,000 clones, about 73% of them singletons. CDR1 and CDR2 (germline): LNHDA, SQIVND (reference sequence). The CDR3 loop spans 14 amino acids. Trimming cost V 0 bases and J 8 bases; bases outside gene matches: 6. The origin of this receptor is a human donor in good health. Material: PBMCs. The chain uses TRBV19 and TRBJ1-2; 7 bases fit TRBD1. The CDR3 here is CASSIDGDRAGYTF. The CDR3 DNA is TGTGCCAGTAGTATAGATGGGGACAGAGCAGGCTACACCTTC.